A single sample gave rise to the 27 T cell receptor beta chains below, sequenced in a study of response to subunit inactivated influenza vaccine. TCRdb redid the calling of the RT-PCR reads with MiXCR, one entry per CDR3 protein. The sample records hundreds of thousands of distinct CDR3 sequences, around a sixth being singletons. Sequencing used PBMCs from blood, obtained 5 days after vaccination. The receptor set was obtained from a man aged 50-60 years who received an inactivated influenza vaccine.

This rearrangement joins TRBV20-1 to TRBJ1-2; TRBD1 matches at 8 bases. Losses at the gene ends were 0 bases for V and 6 bases for J; bases not matched to a gene: 3. This CDR3 spans 13 amino acids. Germline CDR1 is DFQATT and CDR2 is SNEGSKA (reference sequence). Here the CDR3 reads CSAREDRGNGYTF. The CDR3 DNA reads as TGCAGTGCTAGAGAAGACAGGGGAAATGGCTACACCTTC.

This clonotype was recorded a few times. The rearrangement uses TRBV7-9 and TRBJ2-7; a possible D gene is TRBD1 (6 bases). The CDR3 loop spans 15 amino acids. The V and J ends lost 3 bases and 2 bases respectively, with 14 bases between them. The germline CDR1 and CDR2 sequences are SEHNR and FQNEAQ (reference sequence). CDR3 loop: CASSLMDSRTYEQYF. The CDR3 bases are TGTGCCAGCAGCTTGATGGACAGCAGGACCTACGAGCAGTACTTC.

This sequence joins TRBV5-6 and TRBJ2-1; 11 nucleotides line up with TRBD1. The CDR3 loop spans 15 amino acids. Germline CDR1 SGHDT, CDR2 YYEEEE. With V trimmed by 3 bases and J by 8 bases, 7 bases remained unmatched. CDR3 sequence reads: CASSSGQGAWDEQFF. The CDR3 DNA follows: TGTGCCAGCAGCTCTGGACAGGGGGCTTGGGATGAGCAGTTCTTC.

The rearrangement joins TRBV24-1 to TRBJ2-7, with 10 nucleotides matching TRBD1. The CDR3 length is 16 residues. Trimming removed 2 bases from V and 3 bases from J; junction bases left unmatched: 6. Germline assignment: CDR1 KGHDR and CDR2 SFDVKD. CDR3 loop: CATSDSGQGRIYEQYF. CDR3 in DNA: TGTGCCACCAGTGATTCGGGACAGGGGCGGATCTACGAGCAGTACTTC.

The table lists this clonotype with many counts. The CDR3 bases are TGCAGTGCTGGGAAACAGGGGGCCGGCAAAAACATTCAGTACTTC. It yields the protein CSAGKQGAGKNIQYF. The V gene is TRBV20-1, the J gene TRBJ2-4, with TRBD1 matching over 9 bases. This CDR3 contains 15 residues. V gave up 5 bases and J gave up 3 bases; unmatched junction bases: 8. CDR1 DFQATT and CDR2 SNEGSKA come from the germline V gene (reference sequence).

The genes are TRBV5-1 and TRBJ2-5, with a weak D call TRBD2 (5 bases). The CDR3 is made up of 17 amino acids. Germline loops: CDR1 SGHRS, CDR2 YFSETQ. Between the trimmed V and J ends, which lost 2 bases and 3 bases, there was a span of 20 bases. The CDR3 coding sequence is TGCGCCAGCAGCTTACAGCCCGCAAGGCAGGAGGAAGAGACCCAGTACTTC. Translated: CASSLQPARQEEETQYF.

This clonotype was observed a handful of times. The chain is built from TRBV12-3 or TRBV12-4 and TRBJ2-7; TRBD2 matches at 9 bases. Trimming at V came to 4 bases and at J to 3 bases, leaving 4 bases not matched to a gene. CDR3 size: 14 residues. CDR3 nucleotides: TGTGCCAGCAGTTACGGGACTAGCTTCTACGAGCAGTACTTC. This encodes CASSYGTSFYEQYF.

This clonotype was picked up a small number of times. This chain uses TRBV30 with TRBJ2-7, with unresolved D. Trimming removed 1 base from V and 3 bases from J, with 10 bases in between. Germline-derived CDR1 and CDR2 are GTSNPN and SVGIG (reference sequence). CDR3 size: 13 residues. CDR3 nucleotides: TGTGCCTGGAGTGCGAGGCAGTACTACGAGCAGTACTTC. Protein: CAWSARQYYEQYF.

This clonotype was found a few times. V and J are TRBV2 and TRBJ2-5, with D perhaps matching TRBD2 (5 bases). The germline V gene has CDR1 SNHLY and CDR2 FYNNEI. Trimming stripped 5 bases from V and 8 bases from J, with 15 bases between. The CDR3 has 13 amino acids. CDR3: CASSYGNWITQYF. CDR3 nucleotide sequence: TGTGCCAGCAGTTACGGGAATTGGATTACCCAGTACTTC.

The CDR3 loop reads CATRSQARPVPQGSYEQYF. CDR3 coding DNA: TGTGCCACCAGATCGCAGGCAAGACCGGTCCCGCAGGGCTCCTACGAGCAGTACTTC. The V gene is TRBV10-3, the J gene TRBJ2-7; D is possibly TRBD1 (5 bases). CDR3 length equals 19 residues. Trimming stripped 10 bases from V and 0 bases from J, with 31 bases between. CDR1 and CDR2 (germline): ENHRY, SYGVKD.

The V call is TRBV9, the J call TRBJ1-6; the D is unclear. The CDR3 consists of 15 residues. V lost 0 bases and J 9 bases, leaving 13 bases between the germline ends. Per the germline V gene, CDR1 is SGDLS and CDR2 is YYNGEE. The CDR3 spells CASSVGEGATSPLHF. CDR3 coding DNA: TGTGCCAGCAGCGTAGGGGAGGGTGCCACTTCACCCCTCCACTTT.

The J gene is TRBJ2-2, the V gene TRBV14; possible D gene TRBD1, 6 bases. V was shortened by 4 bases and J by 1 base, with 13 bases between the two germline ends. Looked up from germline, CDR1 is SGHDN and CDR2 is FVKESK. CDR3 length: 16 amino acids. Here the CDR3 reads CASSPYTGWNTGELFF. The CDR3 nucleotides are TGTGCCAGCAGCCCTTATACAGGGTGGAACACCGGGGAGCTGTTTTTT.

This rearrangement joins TRBV4-1 to TRBJ2-7; possible D gene TRBD1, 6 bases. Trimming stripped 3 bases from V and 2 bases from J, with 14 bases between. The CDR3 sequence is 15 residues long. The germline CDR1 and CDR2 sequences are MGHRA and YSYEKL. The CDR3 reads CASSQEPQGPYEQYF. DNA for the CDR3: TGCGCCAGCAGCCAGGAACCACAGGGCCCCTACGAGCAGTACTTC.

This clonotype was recorded many times. The rearrangement links TRBV12-3 or TRBV12-4 to TRBJ1-2; D gene ambiguous. Trimming pared 5 bases from V and 2 bases from J, leaving 6 bases between. CDR3 size: 12 residues. CDR3 bases: TGTGCCAGCAGTAACAGCAACTATGGCTACACCTTC. Translating it yields CASSNSNYGYTF.

This chain links TRBV11-2 with TRBJ2-3, with 7 bases lining up with TRBD2. The V gene's germline CDR1 is SGHAT and CDR2 FQNNGV. CDR3 size: 12 residues. After removal of 5 bases from V and 8 bases from J, the junction contained 4 bases not matched to a gene. The DNA of the CDR3 is TGTGCCAGCAGCCGGACGGGGGGTACGCAGTATTTT. Residues: CASSRTGGTQYF.

This rearrangement joins TRBV4-3 to TRBJ2-7, with TRBD1 as a possible D gene (8 bases). Germline V CDR1 and CDR2: LGHNA, YSLEER. The ends were cut back, 0 bases at V and 4 bases at J, with 13 bases in the middle. This CDR3 is built from 15 residues. This CDR3 reads CASSQEDREGYEQYF. The CDR3, as DNA: TGCGCCAGCAGCCAAGAGGACAGGGAGGGGTACGAGCAGTACTTC.

This clonotype occurred a few times. This CDR3 is CAISESKREGPYEQYF. The CDR3 DNA is TGTGCCATCAGTGAGTCGAAGCGGGAGGGGCCCTACGAGCAGTACTTC. This chain links TRBV10-3 with TRBJ2-7; 10 bases map to TRBD2. V trimming: 0 bases; J trimming: 2 bases; junction bases outside the gene matches: 4. Looked up from germline, CDR1 is ENHRY and CDR2 is SYGVKD. The CDR3 totals 16 residues.

The rearrangement uses TRBV7-9 and TRBJ1-3; 10 positions match TRBD1. Germline V gene lookup returns CDR1 SEHNR and CDR2 FQNEAQ (reference sequence). This CDR3 has 16 amino acids. Germline trimming cut 0 bases from V and 5 bases from J; bases unmatched to any gene: 4. The CDR3 here is CASSLASGQGRNTIYF. CDR3 DNA sequence: TGTGCCAGCAGCTTAGCGTCGGGACAGGGGAGAAACACCATATATTTT.

This clonotype has only a few counts. The chain uses TRBV20-1 and TRBJ2-1; 12 bases are shared with TRBD2. Germline lookup yields CDR1 DFQATT and CDR2 SNEGSKA (reference sequence). The CDR3 consists of 15 residues. The V and J ends lost 5 bases and 7 bases, in that order; junction bases with no gene match: 9. The CDR3 coding sequence is TGCAGTGCTGGGCCTAGCGGGGGGGCCGGGAATGAGCAGTTCTTC. Protein: CSAGPSGGAGNEQFF.

This clonotype occurred a few times. The chain carries TRBV3-1 and TRBJ2-7; 10 bases align to TRBD2. Germline CDR1 is LGHDT and CDR2 is YNNKEL (reference sequence). The CDR3 covers 16 residues. The ends lost 0 bases at V and 5 bases at J; junction bases unmatched: 7. DNA of the CDR3: TGTGCCAGCAGCCAAGATATAGGACTAGCGGTCGACGAGCAGTACTTC. This encodes CASSQDIGLAVDEQYF.

This clonotype was detected only a few times. This chain uses TRBV12-3 or TRBV12-4 with TRBJ2-3; D perhaps matches TRBD1 (8 bases). Deletions cut 8 bases from V and 4 bases from J, with 19 bases between. The CDR3 has 15 residues. DNA of the CDR3: TGTGCCAGCTCGAGGTACAGGGGGGGTCCAGATACGCAGTATTTT. Residues: CASSRYRGGPDTQYF.

This clonotype was observed a few times. Here the CDR3 DNA reads TGTGCCAGCAGTACGCCTCCGGGCGAGACCCAGTACTTC. Its protein product is CASSTPPGETQYF. V and J are TRBV12-3 or TRBV12-4 and TRBJ2-5; no clear D. The CDR3 extends over 13 amino acids. Deletions cut 5 bases from V and 5 bases from J, with 12 bases between.

The chain uses TRBV10-2 and TRBJ2-3, with 9 bases matching TRBD1. The junction had 8 bases not matched to a gene; V was cut back by 5 bases and J by 8 bases. Germline values: CDR1 WSHSY, CDR2 SAAADI. This CDR3 is built from 14 residues. The CDR3 loop is CASSRGTGSGTQYF. The CDR3 DNA sequence: TGCGCCAGCAGTCGCGGGACAGGGAGCGGTACGCAGTATTTT.

The gene calls are TRBV12-3 or TRBV12-4 and TRBJ2-7, with 8 bases that match TRBD2. The CDR3 covers 12 residues. After removal of 8 bases from V and 6 bases from J, the junction contained 6 bases not matched to a gene. The CDR3 here is CASGQGLAEQYF. For the CDR3, the DNA is TGTGCCAGCGGGCAAGGACTAGCCGAGCAGTACTTC.

This chain joins TRBV15 and TRBJ1-5; D is possibly TRBD1 (5 bases). Germline V gene lookup returns CDR1 LNHNV and CDR2 YYDKDF (reference sequence). The CDR3 contains 12 residues. Deletions cut 6 bases from V and 6 bases from J, with 9 bases between. The CDR3 DNA follows: TGTGCCACCAGGAAGGGGCTTCAGCCCCAGCATTTT. As protein: CATRKGLQPQHF.

The chain recombines TRBV20-1 with TRBJ2-3; 8 bases match TRBD2. The V gene end was trimmed by 0 bases and the J gene end by 2 bases; junction bases not matched to a gene: 7. The CDR3 loop spans 16 amino acids. Germline CDR1 DFQATT, CDR2 SNEGSKA (reference sequence). As DNA, the CDR3 is TGCAGTGCTAGAGATCGCCAGCGGGAGTACACAGATACGCAGTATTTT. Protein sequence: CSARDRQREYTDTQYF.

This clonotype was counted a few times. The chain links TRBV29-1 to TRBJ2-2; D unresolved. The V end lost 7 bases, the J end lost 7 bases, and 10 bases lay between the germline ends. The CDR3 runs 11 residues. The germline gives CDR1 SQVTM, CDR2 ANQGSEA. The CDR3 DNA follows: TGCAGCGGTGCGTTCCTCGGGGAGCTGTTTTTT. Translation: CSGAFLGELFF.